These 30 T cell receptor beta chains were sequenced from one sample in a study of beta chain features in type 1 diabetes. Expressed TCRB transcripts were sequenced, since all the RNA that had been isolated was reverse transcribed. The data were produced by immunoSEQ multiplex PCR, yet TCRdb's version contains in-frame clones alone and is incomplete. The sample has 900,000 or so clones; under 20% are singletons. Sequencing input: naive CD4+ T cells from blood. Receptors originate from a woman in her late teens or twenties in good health.

The chain employs TRBV29-1 and TRBJ2-2, with TRBD1 identical over 7 bases. Losses at the gene ends were 8 bases for V and 4 bases for J; bases not matched to a gene: 4. Per the germline V gene, CDR1 is SQVTM and CDR2 is ANQGSEA. This CDR3 has 12 residues. CDR3 protein: CSSSGGTGELFF. As DNA, the CDR3 is TGCAGCTCCTCAGGGGGCACCGGGGAGCTGTTTTTT.

The chain uses TRBV9 and TRBJ1-1; 9 nucleotides match TRBD1. This CDR3 is 15 amino acids long. V lost 2 bases to trimming and J lost 5 bases; unmatched junction nucleotides: 7. Per the germline V gene, CDR1 is SGDLS and CDR2 is YYNGEE. The DNA for the CDR3 is TGTGCCAGCAGCGTGGGACAGGGTAGATATACTGAAGCTTTCTTT. This encodes CASSVGQGRYTEAFF.

In its sample, this clone was seen a few times. The chain joins TRBV7-2 to TRBJ2-3; 8 bases are a match to TRBD2. Germline V gene sequence: CDR1 SGHTA, CDR2 FQGNSA. The CDR3 spans 19 residues. J gave up 6 bases and V 3 bases, and 20 bases lay outside the gene matches. CDR3 sequence reads: CASSFQIAGSWGGSDTQYF. DNA for the CDR3: TGTGCCAGCAGCTTCCAAATAGCGGGAAGCTGGGGTGGGAGTGATACGCAGTATTTT.

This sequence joins TRBV7-7 and TRBJ2-2; TRBD2 is a possible D gene (5 bases). Germline CDR1 and CDR2: SSHAT and FNYEAQ (reference sequence). The CDR3 is made up of 13 amino acids. CDR3: CATYRGNTGELFF. The CDR3 nucleotides are TGTGCTACCTACCGGGGAAACACCGGGGAGCTGTTTTTT.

The V call is TRBV7-9, the J call TRBJ2-7, with TRBD2 matching 9 bases. The CDR3 extends over 15 amino acids. The germline V gene encodes CDR1 SEHNR and CDR2 FQNEAQ (reference sequence). V was pared by 5 bases and J by 4 bases, with 9 bases of the junction left unmatched. DNA for the CDR3: TGTGCCAGCAGCCTTAGCGGGGGAGGGCTATACGAGCAGTACTTC. Its protein product is CASSLSGGGLYEQYF.

This clone occurred a few times. The chain recombines TRBV7-2 with TRBJ2-1; 8 bases match TRBD1. Germline V lookup: CDR1 SGHTA, CDR2 FQGNSA. The V gene end was trimmed by 3 bases and the J gene end by 4 bases; junction bases not matched to a gene: 2. The CDR3 has 14 residues. CDR3 loop: CASSFRDRYNEQFF. Written as DNA, the CDR3 is TGTGCCAGCAGCTTCCGGGACAGGTACAATGAGCAGTTCTTC.

This clone was counted between two and nine times. The J gene is TRBJ1-1, the V gene TRBV7-9; TRBD1 aligns across 7 bases. Germline V lookup: CDR1 SEHNR, CDR2 FQNEAQ (reference sequence). V lost 1 base to trimming and J lost 6 bases; unmatched junction nucleotides: 5. This CDR3 has 14 amino acids. Here the CDR3 reads CASSLEGQGAEAFF. CDR3 DNA sequence: TGTGCCAGCAGCTTAGAAGGGCAGGGGGCTGAAGCTTTCTTT.

This clone came up a few times. The V and J genes are TRBV15 and TRBJ2-3, with D possibly matching TRBD2 (5 bases). CDR3 length: 15 amino acids. V lost 0 bases and J 2 bases, leaving 9 bases between the germline ends. CDR1 LNHNV and CDR2 YYDKDF come from the germline V gene (reference sequence). As DNA, the CDR3 is TGTGCCACCAGCAGAGACCCGACTAACACAGATACGCAGTATTTT. Protein: CATSRDPTNTDTQYF.

This clone appeared a few times. V usage is TRBV5-1 and J usage is TRBJ2-1, with D perhaps being TRBD1 or TRBD2 (5 bases each). Per germline, CDR1 SGHRS and CDR2 YFSETQ. V was pared by 4 bases and J by 0 bases, with 17 bases between. The CDR3 contains 17 residues. The CDR3 protein is CASSPRWDPVSYNEQFF. CDR3 in DNA: TGCGCCAGCAGCCCTAGGTGGGACCCCGTCTCCTACAATGAGCAGTTCTTC.

V gene TRBV6-5 combines with J gene TRBJ2-7; a possible D gene is TRBD1 (7 bases). Germline loops: CDR1 MNHEY, CDR2 SVGAGI. The CDR3 spans 15 residues. V was trimmed by 6 bases and J by 2 bases, leaving 17 bases between them. The DNA of the CDR3 is TGTGCCAGCAGCGGCGGGACAGCCCAGACCTACGAGCAGTACTTC. It is translated as CASSGGTAQTYEQYF.

A few counts support this clone. The V and J genes are TRBV4-2 and TRBJ2-1; no firm D call. Germline loops: CDR1 LGHNA, CDR2 YNFKEQ. The V end lost 4 bases, the J end lost 8 bases, and 18 bases lay between the germline ends. This CDR3 region has 15 residues. CDR3 DNA sequence: TGTGCCAGCAGCCCCGACGCGTTCTCCCGTGATGAGCAGTTCTTC. Its protein product is CASSPDAFSRDEQFF.

This clone was seen only a few times. The V and J genes are TRBV7-9 and TRBJ2-3, with D perhaps matching TRBD2 (6 bases). Germline lookup yields CDR1 SEHNR and CDR2 FQNEAQ (reference sequence). This CDR3 comprises 12 residues. Trimming pared 6 bases from V and 4 bases from J, leaving 8 bases between. The CDR3 sequence: CASSGGSDTQYF. DNA for the CDR3: TGTGCCAGCAGTGGAGGGTCAGATACGCAGTATTTT.

V is TRBV6-6 and J is TRBJ2-7, with 13 bases lining up with TRBD2. J gave up 2 bases and V 6 bases, and 4 bases lay outside the gene matches. Germline assignment: CDR1 MNHNY and CDR2 SVGAGI (reference sequence). The CDR3 totals 15 residues. CDR3 sequence: CASRPGLAGTYEQYF. The CDR3 bases are TGTGCCAGCAGACCGGGACTAGCGGGAACCTACGAGCAGTACTTC.

The V call is TRBV28, the J call TRBJ2-4; TRBD2 matches 8 bases. The length of the CDR3 is 14 residues. V was clipped by 2 bases and J by 6 bases; unmatched bases: 3. Germline CDR1 and CDR2: MDHEN and SYDVKM. CDR3 coding DNA: TGTGCCAGCAGTTTAGGGACTAGTGCAAACATTCAGTACTTC. This translates into CASSLGTSANIQYF.

This clone appeared a few times. V usage is TRBV7-2 and J usage is TRBJ2-5; 10 bases fit TRBD2. The germline gives CDR1 SGHTA, CDR2 FQGNSA. This CDR3 region has 16 residues. J lost 5 bases, V lost 1 base, and 7 bases had no gene match. This CDR3 is CASSLESSGSPETQYF. The CDR3 nucleotides read TGTGCCAGCAGCTTAGAATCTAGCGGGAGCCCGGAGACCCAGTACTTC.

J is TRBJ2-7 and V is TRBV6-5; D gene unclear. Germline CDR1 and CDR2: MNHEY and SVGAGI. The ends were cut back, 0 bases at V and 3 bases at J, with 9 bases in the middle. The CDR3 consists of 14 residues. CDR3 region: CASSYSTVGYEQYF. The CDR3 DNA reads as TGTGCCAGCAGTTACTCGACGGTGGGCTACGAGCAGTACTTC.

The chain links TRBV27 to TRBJ2-4; no definite D call. Trimming removed 3 bases at V and 0 bases at J, with 9 bases between. Germline CDR1 is MNHEY and CDR2 is SMNVEV (reference sequence). The CDR3 contains 15 residues. The DNA for the CDR3 is TGTGCCAGCAGTTTGGCCCCCGGAGCCAAAAACATTCAGTACTTC. Translating gives CASSLAPGAKNIQYF.

On this clone itself: The same CDR3 is also encoded by other DNA sequences in this sample. The chain combines TRBV5-6 with TRBJ2-5; D is ambiguous. Germline-derived CDR1 and CDR2 are SGHDT and YYEEEE. The length of the CDR3 is 11 residues. The V gene lost 5 bases and the J gene lost 5 bases, with 7 bases spanning the gap. CDR3 loop: CASSFRETQYF. DNA for the CDR3: TGTGCCAGCAGTTTCAGGGAGACCCAGTACTTC.

This clone was detected only a few times. CDR3 protein: CASSPQRTGEQYF. CDR3 coding DNA: TGTGCCAGTAGTCCACAACGGACAGGGGAACAGTACTTC. This rearrangement joins TRBV19 to TRBJ2-7; the match to TRBD1 covers 9 bases. With V trimmed by 5 bases and J by 10 bases, 9 bases remained unmatched. The germline gives CDR1 LNHDA, CDR2 SQIVND (reference sequence). The CDR3 extends over 13 amino acids. Supplemented by reference TRBV19 and TRBJ2-7, the full variable domain reads DGGITQSPKYLFRKEGQNVTLSCEQNLNHDAMYWYRQDPGQGLRLIYYSQIVNDFQKGDIAEGYSVSREKKESFPLTVTSAQKNPTAFYLCASSPQRTGEQYFGPGTRLTVT.

This clone was observed a few times. V is TRBV7-9 and J is TRBJ2-7, with TRBD2 matching over 10 bases. Germline CDR1 SEHNR, CDR2 FQNEAQ (reference sequence). The CDR3 has 15 residues. The ends lost 1 base at V and 3 bases at J; junction bases unmatched: 3. The CDR3: CASSLGLAGDYEQYF. In nucleotides, the CDR3 is TGTGCCAGCAGCTTAGGGCTAGCGGGAGACTACGAGCAGTACTTC.

This clone was observed a handful of times. V is TRBV4-2 and J is TRBJ1-4; 9 positions agree with TRBD1. With V trimmed by 2 bases and J by 8 bases, 3 bases remained unmatched. Germline V gene data show CDR1 as LGHNA and CDR2 as YNFKEQ. The CDR3 is 14 amino acids. The CDR3 DNA reads TGTGCCAGCAGCCAACGGACAGGGGTCGAAAAACTGTTTTTT. This sequence encodes CASSQRTGVEKLFF.

The chain combines TRBV5-4 with TRBJ2-1; D remains unclear. The CDR3 totals 12 residues. Deletions cut 4 bases from V and 3 bases from J, with 5 bases between. Per the germline V gene, CDR1 is SGHNT and CDR2 is YYREEE (reference sequence). Written as DNA, the CDR3 is TGTGCCAGCAGCCCCGACTACAATGAGCAGTTCTTC. It translates to CASSPDYNEQFF.

This rearrangement joins TRBV5-6 to TRBJ2-7; D remains unclear. This CDR3 region has 13 residues. V dropped 5 bases and J dropped 1 base, with 10 bases sitting between them. CDR1 is SGHDT and CDR2 is YYEEEE in the germline V gene. The CDR3 reads CASSRTGSYEQYF. The CDR3, as DNA: TGTGCCAGCAGTCGGACGGGTTCCTACGAGCAGTACTTC.

V gene TRBV27 combines with J gene TRBJ2-5, with D possibly TRBD2 on 5 matching bases. The germline V gene has CDR1 MNHEY and CDR2 SMNVEV (reference sequence). Trimming removed 2 bases from V and 5 bases from J, with 12 bases in between. The CDR3 consists of 14 residues. This CDR3 reads CASSLRGWSETQYF. The CDR3 DNA sequence: TGTGCCAGCAGTTTACGGGGATGGTCGGAGACCCAGTACTTC.

The genes are TRBV19 and TRBJ2-6, with D unresolved. V was trimmed by 3 bases and J by 4 bases, leaving 1 base between them. The CDR3 sequence is 12 residues long. Germline lookup yields CDR1 LNHDA and CDR2 SQIVND (reference sequence). This CDR3 is CASSMGANVLTF. DNA of the CDR3: TGTGCCAGTAGTATGGGGGCCAACGTCCTGACTTTC.

This clone was seen only a few times. The chain couples TRBV12-5 to TRBJ2-3, with 7 bases lining up with TRBD2. V shed 5 bases and J 3 bases; nucleotides not matched to a gene: 5. Looked up from germline, CDR1 is LGHNT and CDR2 is FRNRAP. The CDR3 extends over 14 amino acids. CDR3 coding DNA: TGTGCTAGTGGTCCCGGACTAGGTACAGATACGCAGTATTTT. It yields the protein CASGPGLGTDTQYF.

V is TRBV19 and J is TRBJ2-2, with no clear D. This CDR3 has 15 amino acids. With 3 bases removed from V and 6 bases from J, the gap between germline ends came to 14 bases. Per the germline V gene, CDR1 is LNHDA and CDR2 is SQIVND (reference sequence). CDR3 in amino acids: CASSIEFGVSGELFF. CDR3 DNA sequence: TGTGCCAGTAGTATCGAGTTTGGGGTCTCCGGGGAGCTGTTTTTT.

J is TRBJ2-7 and V is TRBV11-2; TRBD2 matches 7 bases. This CDR3 spans 17 amino acids. Germline values: CDR1 SGHAT, CDR2 FQNNGV. Unmatched junction bases numbered 18, after V lost 3 bases and J lost 7 bases. The CDR3: CASSFSRVGGLLGEQYF. Written as DNA, the CDR3 is TGTGCCAGCAGCTTCTCCCGGGTGGGAGGGCTCCTGGGGGAGCAGTACTTC.

The chain links TRBV7-2 to TRBJ2-3, with TRBD2 matching over 7 bases. CDR1 is SGHTA, CDR2 FQGNSA, per germline. The CDR3 contains 16 residues. V was pared by 1 base and J by 4 bases, with 8 bases of the junction left unmatched. The CDR3 DNA reads as TGTGCCAGCAGCTTAGTCGGTAGCGGGTCGGCAGATACGCAGTATTTT. This translates into CASSLVGSGSADTQYF.

Of note for this clone: This same CDR3 is encoded by further DNA sequences in the sample. The chain recombines TRBV19 with TRBJ1-2; D gene unclear. The V end was cut by 3 bases, the J end by 5 bases, with 4 bases between. The CDR3 extends over 11 amino acids. CDR1 and CDR2 from the germline V gene are LNHDA and SQIVND (reference sequence). CDR3 loop: CASSMDYGYTF. The CDR3 bases are TGTGCCAGTAGTATGGATTATGGCTACACCTTC.